The 16 T cell receptor beta chains below were found in one sample sequenced in a study of shared clonotypes between healthy human individuals. TCRdb's table, derived via immunoSEQ multiplex PCR, lists solely in-frame clones and lacks some. Altogether about 610,000 clones are present, 96% being singletons, with the ten largest covering roughly 0.1%. Positive CCR7 selection of CD45RO-negative cells yielded the naive CD8 cells, and terminally differentiated effector memory CD45RA+ cells were excluded. Source material: naive CD8+ T cells sorted from blood. These receptors were taken from a woman aged 30 to 39 in good health.

The V call is TRBV28, the J call TRBJ2-5; 11 bases line up with TRBD2. The J segment lost 1 base and the V segment lost 5 bases, leaving 6 bases of the junction unmatched. Germline V lookup: CDR1 MDHEN, CDR2 SYDVKM. The CDR3 contains 16 residues. The CDR3 sequence: CASSPLAGGSQETQYF. Written as DNA, the CDR3 is TGTGCCAGCAGTCCATTAGCGGGAGGGAGCCAAGAGACCCAGTACTTC.

This chain links TRBV7-6 with TRBJ1-4; D is unclear. The germline V gene encodes CDR1 SGHVS and CDR2 FNYEAQ. The CDR3 has 15 residues. V shed 1 base and J shed 7 bases, with 13 bases lying between them. The DNA of the CDR3 is TGTGCCAGCAGCTTAGTTGGCCAGGAAGGTGAAAAACTGTTTTTT. It translates to CASSLVGQEGEKLFF. Full variable domain (outside the CDR3, taken from reference TRBV7-6 and TRBJ1-4): GAGVSQSPRYKVTKRGQDVALRCDPISGHVSLYWYRQALGQGPEFLTYFNYEAQQDKSGLPNDRFSAERPEGSISTLTIQRTEQRDSAMYRCASSLVGQEGEKLFFGSGTQLSVL.

The chain carries TRBV27 and TRBJ2-1; possibly TRBD2 for D (6 bases). The CDR3 is 17 amino acids. V dropped 6 bases and J dropped 0 bases, with 18 bases sitting between them. From germline, CDR1 is MNHEY and CDR2 SMNVEV (reference sequence). In DNA form, the CDR3 reads TGTGCCAGCAGCCCTATTAGCGGAGGTAGCTCCTACAATGAGCAGTTCTTC. It encodes CASSPISGGSSYNEQFF.

The J gene is TRBJ2-1, the V gene TRBV14, with D tentatively TRBD2 (6 bases). The germline V gene encodes CDR1 SGHDN and CDR2 FVKESK. This CDR3 contains 15 residues. Trimming shortened V by 4 bases and J by 4 bases, and 14 bases separated the two germline ends. CDR3 sequence reads: CASSPRGSMYNEQFF. Written as DNA, the CDR3 is TGTGCCAGCAGCCCACGGGGGAGTATGTACAATGAGCAGTTCTTC.

This chain links TRBV29-1 with TRBJ2-2; possibly TRBD1 or TRBD2 for D (5 bases each). The V end lost 3 bases, the J end lost 7 bases, and 15 bases lay between the germline ends. The germline gives CDR1 SQVTM, CDR2 ANQGSEA. The CDR3 runs to 14 residues. The CDR3 protein is CSVEIGEIFGELFF. CDR3 DNA: TGCAGCGTTGAGATAGGGGAGATTTTCGGGGAGCTGTTTTTT.

This clone was observed a single time. The V and J genes are TRBV29-1 and TRBJ2-3; 7 bases map to TRBD1. With V trimmed by 7 bases and J by 3 bases, 10 bases remained unmatched. This CDR3 is 14 amino acids long. CDR1 is SQVTM, CDR2 ANQGSEA, per germline. The CDR3 reads CSAPGTVRTDTQYF. The CDR3 region has the DNA TGCAGCGCTCCCGGGACAGTGCGGACAGATACGCAGTATTTT.

This chain connects TRBV5-5 to TRBJ2-7; 12 nucleotides line up with TRBD2. Losses at the gene ends were 3 bases for V and 4 bases for J; bases not matched to a gene: 2. The germline V gene encodes CDR1 SGHKS and CDR2 YYEKEE (reference sequence). The CDR3 totals 14 residues. This CDR3 reads CASSSGLAGYEQYF. CDR3 sequence (DNA): TGTGCCAGCAGCTCCGGACTAGCGGGATACGAGCAGTACTTC.

The genes are TRBV2 and TRBJ2-1; D is possibly TRBD1 (6 bases). The CDR3 sequence is 17 residues long. The germline gives CDR1 SNHLY, CDR2 FYNNEI. V lost 0 bases and J lost 2, with 14 bases in between. CDR3 region: CASSEAGLGGTYNEQFF. Written as DNA, the CDR3 is TGTGCCAGCAGTGAAGCGGGCCTAGGGGGAACCTACAATGAGCAGTTCTTC.

This rearrangement joins TRBV19 to TRBJ2-2; D perhaps matches TRBD1 (6 bases). V lost 7 bases, J lost 4 bases, and 13 bases lay in between. There are 14 residues in the CDR3. The germline V gene has CDR1 LNHDA and CDR2 SQIVND (reference sequence). This chain's CDR3 is CASTPEGGTGELFF. CDR3 DNA: TGTGCCAGTACCCCCGAAGGGGGCACCGGGGAGCTGTTTTTT.

The rearrangement uses TRBV6-1 and TRBJ2-7; D tentatively reads TRBD1 or TRBD2 (6 bases each). Trimming left V 8 bases short and J 2 bases short, with 10 bases between. The CDR3 contains 12 residues. Germline-derived CDR1 and CDR2 are MNHNS and SASEGT. The CDR3 sequence: CASGGPPYEQYF. As DNA, the CDR3 is TGTGCCAGCGGGGGGCCCCCCTACGAGCAGTACTTC.

The chain couples TRBV27 to TRBJ2-5; tentatively, D is TRBD2 (6 bases). The V gene lost 6 bases and the J gene lost 5 bases, with 16 bases spanning the gap. The CDR3 loop spans 14 amino acids. Germline V lookup: CDR1 MNHEY, CDR2 SMNVEV (reference sequence). CDR3: CASRRGYAGETQYF. For the CDR3, the DNA is TGTGCCAGCAGACGAGGCTACGCGGGGGAGACCCAGTACTTC.

The chain carries TRBV5-4 and TRBJ1-2; D uncertain. Germline CDR1 SGHNT, CDR2 YYREEE (reference sequence). V lost 3 bases, J lost 0 bases, and 12 bases lay in between. This CDR3 contains 15 residues. In DNA, the CDR3 is TGTGCCAGCAGCTCAGGCGTACAGACTAACTATGGCTACACCTTC. Its protein product is CASSSGVQTNYGYTF.

The CDR3 loop reads CASSPGLLSYNEQFF. The CDR3 nucleotides read TGTGCCAGCAGCCCGGGACTTCTCTCCTACAATGAGCAGTTCTTC. V gene TRBV7-7 combines with J gene TRBJ2-1; D is possibly TRBD2 (6 bases). CDR3 size: 15 residues. Trimming left V 5 bases short and J 0 bases short, with 11 bases between. Germline V lookup: CDR1 SSHAT, CDR2 FNYEAQ (reference sequence).

The chain combines TRBV7-8 with TRBJ2-1; tentatively, D is TRBD2 (5 bases). The CDR3 spans 15 residues. Germline CDR1 reads SGHVS; CDR2 reads FQNEAQ. V lost 8 bases, J lost 0 bases, and 14 bases lay in between. In nucleotides, the CDR3 is TGTGCCAGCCAGGCGGAGGCGACCTCCTACAATGAGCAGTTCTTC. Residues: CASQAEATSYNEQFF.

V and J are TRBV29-1 and TRBJ2-2; D is uncertain. Germline lookup yields CDR1 SQVTM and CDR2 ANQGSEA. The CDR3 runs 13 residues. The V and J ends lost 4 bases and 1 base respectively, with 7 bases between them. The CDR3 DNA sequence: TGCAGCGTTGTAGGACGGAACACCGGGGAGCTGTTTTTT. Encoded protein: CSVVGRNTGELFF.

V gene TRBV7-9 combines with J gene TRBJ1-2; D remains unclear. V lost 1 base, J lost 3 bases, and 12 bases lay in between. The germline V gene encodes CDR1 SEHNR and CDR2 FQNEAQ (reference sequence). There are 15 residues in the CDR3. CDR3 DNA sequence: TGTGCCAGCAGCTTAGGGGAGGGCAGGCACTATGGCTACACCTTC. Translating it yields CASSLGEGRHYGYTF.